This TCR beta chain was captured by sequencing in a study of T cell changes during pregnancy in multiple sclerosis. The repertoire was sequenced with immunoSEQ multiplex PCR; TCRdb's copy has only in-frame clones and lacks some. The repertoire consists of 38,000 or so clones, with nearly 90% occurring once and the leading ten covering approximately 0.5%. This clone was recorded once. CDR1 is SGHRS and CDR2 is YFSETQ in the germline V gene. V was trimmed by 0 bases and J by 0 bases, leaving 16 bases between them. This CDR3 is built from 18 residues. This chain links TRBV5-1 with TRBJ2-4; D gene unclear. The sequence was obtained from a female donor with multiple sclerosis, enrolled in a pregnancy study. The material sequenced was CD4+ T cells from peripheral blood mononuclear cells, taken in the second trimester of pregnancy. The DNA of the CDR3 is TGCGCCAGCAGCTTGGAAGCCCCCCGTGCTCTAGCCAAAAACATTCAGTACTTC. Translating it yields CASSLEAPRALAKNIQYF.